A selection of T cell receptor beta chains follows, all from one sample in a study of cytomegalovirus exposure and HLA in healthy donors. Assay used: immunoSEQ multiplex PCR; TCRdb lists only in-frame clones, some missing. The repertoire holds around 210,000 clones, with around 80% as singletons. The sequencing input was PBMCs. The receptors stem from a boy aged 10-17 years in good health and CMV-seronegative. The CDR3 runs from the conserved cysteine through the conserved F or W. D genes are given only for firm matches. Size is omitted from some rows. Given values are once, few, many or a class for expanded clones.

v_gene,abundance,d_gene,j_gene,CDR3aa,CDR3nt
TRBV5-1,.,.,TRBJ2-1,CASSLVQGHYNEQFF,TGCGCCAGCAGCCTAGTACAGGGTCACTACAATGAGCAGTTCTTC
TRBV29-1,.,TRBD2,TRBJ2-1,CSVEDRLADSYNEQFF,TGCAGCGTTGAAGATAGACTAGCGGATTCGTACAATGAGCAGTTCTTC
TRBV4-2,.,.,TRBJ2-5,CASSQDQQGETQYF,TGTGCCAGCAGCCAAGATCAGCAGGGGGAGACCCAGTACTTC
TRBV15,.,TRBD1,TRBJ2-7,CATSRDSDRGAHYEQYF,TGTGCCACCAGCAGAGACTCGGACAGGGGGGCCCACTACGAGCAGTACTTC
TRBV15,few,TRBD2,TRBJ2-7,CATSPRAGAGDTYEQYF,TGTGCCACCAGCCCACGAGCGGGAGCGGGTGACACTTACGAGCAGTACTTC
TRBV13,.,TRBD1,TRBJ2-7,CASSTRTGIYEQYF,TGCGCCAGCAGCACCCGGACAGGGATCTACGAGCAGTACTTC
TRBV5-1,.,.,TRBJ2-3,CASSLGQTSTDTQYF,TGCGCCAGCAGCTTGGGCCAGACTAGCACAGATACGCAGTATTTT
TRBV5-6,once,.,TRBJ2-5,CASSWAWPGAGPQETQYF,TGTGCCAGCAGCTGGGCTTGGCCGGGAGCCGGCCCCCAAGAGACCCAGTACTTC
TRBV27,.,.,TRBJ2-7,CASSLSKSYEQYF,TGTGCCAGCAGTTTATCCAAATCCTACGAGCAGTACTTC
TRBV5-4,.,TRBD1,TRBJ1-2,CASSPRPTGGGYTF,TGTGCCAGCAGCCCACGACCCACAGGGGGTGGCTACACCTTC
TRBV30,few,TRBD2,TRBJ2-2,CAWSRGGGATGELFF,TGTGCCTGGAGTCGTGGGGGAGGGGCCACCGGGGAGCTGTTTTTT
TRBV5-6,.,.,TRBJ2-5,CASSLNLALVQETQYF,TGTGCCAGCAGCTTGAATCTAGCGCTAGTCCAAGAGACCCAGTACTTC
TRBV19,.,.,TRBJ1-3,CASNGGISGNTIYF,TGTGCCAGTAACGGGGGGATCTCTGGAAACACCATATATTTT
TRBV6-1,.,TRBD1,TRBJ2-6,CASSGLDRVGANVLTF,TGTGCCAGCAGTGGGCTAGACAGGGTCGGGGCCAACGTCCTGACTTTC
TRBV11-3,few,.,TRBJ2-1,CASSLAERHEQFF,TGTGCCAGCAGCTTAGCGGAGCGGCATGAGCAGTTCTTC
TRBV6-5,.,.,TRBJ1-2,CASSYGGTGCAYTF,TGTGCCAGCAGTTACGGGGGAACAGGGTGTGCCTACACCTTC
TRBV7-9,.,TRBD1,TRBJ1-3,CASSRLRTGPGGWDTIYF,TGTGCCAGCAGCCGACTAAGGACAGGGCCTGGTGGTTGGGACACCATATATTTT
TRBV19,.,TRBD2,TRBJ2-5,CASSIAGEEQYF,TGTGCCAGTAGTATCGCGGGGGAAGAGCAGTACTTC
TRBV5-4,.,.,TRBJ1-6,CASSLAGGRNSPLHF,TGTGCCAGCAGCTTGGCCGGGGGGCGGAATTCACCCCTCCACTTT
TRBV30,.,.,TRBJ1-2,CAWSGAVAVF,TGTGCCTGGAGTGGTGCGGTCGCTGTCTTC
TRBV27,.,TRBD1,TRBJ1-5,CASSPILQGANQPQHF,TGTGCCAGCAGTCCGATTCTACAGGGGGCAAATCAGCCCCAGCATTTT
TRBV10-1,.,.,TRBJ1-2,CASSEPELYGYTF,TGCGCCAGCAGTGAGCCCGAGCTCTATGGCTACACCTTC
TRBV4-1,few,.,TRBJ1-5,CASSQATANQPQHF,TGCGCCAGCAGCCAAGCTACAGCAAATCAGCCCCAGCATTTT
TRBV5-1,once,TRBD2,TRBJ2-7,CASSLRGTSVYEQYF,TGCGCCAGCAGCTTGAGGGGGACTAGCGTGTACGAGCAGTACTTC
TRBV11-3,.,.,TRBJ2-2,CASSARFGAGELFF,TGTGCCAGCAGCGCCAGGTTTGGCGCCGGGGAGCTGTTTTTT
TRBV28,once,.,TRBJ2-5,CASRDHRELKGETQYF,TGTGCCAGCAGGGATCACAGGGAGCTCAAGGGGGAGACCCAGTACTTC
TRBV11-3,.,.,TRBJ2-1,CASSSPGLSYNEQFF,TGTGCCAGCAGCTCCCCCGGTTTGTCCTACAATGAGCAGTTCTTC
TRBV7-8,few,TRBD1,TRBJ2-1,CASSFVGQGAEGQFF,TGTGCCAGCAGCTTTGTGGGACAGGGGGCTGAAGGGCAGTTCTTC
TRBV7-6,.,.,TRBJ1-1,CASSLMGMRDTEAFF,TGTGCCAGCAGCTTAATGGGAATGCGGGACACTGAAGCTTTCTTT
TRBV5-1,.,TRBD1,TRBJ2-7,CASSFTGASYEQYF,TGCGCCAGCAGCTTTACAGGGGCCTCCTACGAGCAGTACTTC
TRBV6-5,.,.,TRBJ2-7,CASSYFRETTYEQYF,TGTGCCAGCAGTTACTTCCGGGAGACCACCTACGAGCAGTACTTC
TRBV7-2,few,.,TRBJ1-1,CASSLRMNTEAFF,TGTGCCAGCAGCCTGAGGATGAACACTGAAGCTTTCTTT
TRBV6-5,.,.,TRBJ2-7,CASSYRGISHEQYF,TGTGCCAGCAGTTACAGGGGGATAAGTCACGAGCAGTACTTC
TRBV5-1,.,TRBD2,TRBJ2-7,CASSPGGTVTYEQYF,TGCGCCAGCAGCCCCGGGGGGACCGTTACTTACGAGCAGTACTTC
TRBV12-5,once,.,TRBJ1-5,CARAFENSNQPQHF,TGTGCTAGAGCCTTTGAGAATAGCAATCAGCCCCAGCATTTT
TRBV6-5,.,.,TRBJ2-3,CASSPITPRTDTQYF,TGTGCCAGCAGCCCTATTACCCCTCGGACAGATACGCAGTATTTT